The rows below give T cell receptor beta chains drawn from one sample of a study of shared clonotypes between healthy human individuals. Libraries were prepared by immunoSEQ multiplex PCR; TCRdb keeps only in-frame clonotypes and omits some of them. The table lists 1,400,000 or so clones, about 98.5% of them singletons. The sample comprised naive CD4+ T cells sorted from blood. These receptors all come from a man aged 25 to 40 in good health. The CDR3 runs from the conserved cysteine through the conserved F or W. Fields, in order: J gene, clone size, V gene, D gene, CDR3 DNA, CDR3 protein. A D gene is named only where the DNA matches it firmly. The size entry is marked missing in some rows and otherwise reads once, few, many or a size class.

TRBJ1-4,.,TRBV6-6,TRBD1,TGTGCCAGCAGAGCCGGGACAGGCGAAAATGAAAAACTGTTTTTT,CASRAGTGENEKLFF
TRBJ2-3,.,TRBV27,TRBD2,TGTGCCAGCAGTTTAACCCCCGGCGGGAGTACAGATACGCAGTATTTT,CASSLTPGGSTDTQYF
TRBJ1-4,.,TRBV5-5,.,TGTGCCAGCAGCTCCAGACCCGCCGAAAAACTGTTTTTT,CASSSRPAEKLFF
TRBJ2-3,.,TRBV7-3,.,TGTGCCAGCAGCTTAGGGGGTGCCTTAGATACGCAGTATTTT,CASSLGGALDTQYF
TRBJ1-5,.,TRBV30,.,TGTGCCTGGAGTGTTCGGGGTGATCAGCCCCAGCATTTT,CAWSVRGDQPQHF
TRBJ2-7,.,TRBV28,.,TGTGCCAGCAGCGGCCGGACGGGAACCTACGAGCAGTACTTC,CASSGRTGTYEQYF
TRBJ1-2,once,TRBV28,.,TGTGCCAGCAGTTTATCCCGGGGGTCCTTGGACAGCTACACCTTC,CASSLSRGSLDSYTF
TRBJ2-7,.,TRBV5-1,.,TGCGCCAGCAGCTTTTGGGACTTTCAGGACGAGCAGTACTTC,CASSFWDFQDEQYF
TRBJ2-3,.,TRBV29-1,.,TGCAGCGTTGAGCCGGGTGGGACGGATACGCAGTATTTT,CSVEPGGTDTQYF
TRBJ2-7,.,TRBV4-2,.,TGTGCCAGCAGCCAGGAACGACAGAGACCAACCTACGAGCAGTACTTC,CASSQERQRPTYEQYF
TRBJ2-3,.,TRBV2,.,TGTGCCACCAAACCCCGCACAGATACGCAGTATTTT,CATKPRTDTQYF
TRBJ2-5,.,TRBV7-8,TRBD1,TGTGCCAGCAGCCGCCACGGGACAGGGGGCTCGGAGACCCAGTACTTC,CASSRHGTGGSETQYF
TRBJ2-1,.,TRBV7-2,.,TGTGCCAGCAGCTTAGTTCTAGGGGCCAATGAGCAGTTCTTC,CASSLVLGANEQFF
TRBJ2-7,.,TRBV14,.,TGTGCCAGCAGCCAAGGGTGGCTCCTTCCCTACGAGCAGTACTTC,CASSQGWLLPYEQYF
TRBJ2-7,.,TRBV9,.,TGTGCCAGCAGCGTATCGGCGGCACCCTACGAGCAGTACTTC,CASSVSAAPYEQYF
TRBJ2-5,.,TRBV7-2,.,TGTGCCAGTACGAAGGACTGGGTGGGCTACCAAGAGACCCAGTACTTC,CASTKDWVGYQETQYF
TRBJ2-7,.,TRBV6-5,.,TGTGCCAGCAGGTATGAGAACCACGAGCAGTACTTC,CASRYENHEQYF
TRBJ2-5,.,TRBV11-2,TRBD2,TGTGCCAGCAGCGCTCTAGCGGGAGGGGTAGAGACCCAGTACTTC,CASSALAGGVETQYF
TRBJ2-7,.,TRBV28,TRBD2,TGTGCCAGCAGTCCCACTGGGAGGGGCGAGCAGTACTTC,CASSPTGRGEQYF
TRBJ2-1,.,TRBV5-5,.,TGTGCCAGCAGCCCCTCTCGGGTCGGCGGCGTTTTTAATGAGCAGTTCTTC,CASSPSRVGGVFNEQFF
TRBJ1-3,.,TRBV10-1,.,TGCGCCAGCAGTGAGTCGGCTAACTCTGGAAACACCATATATTTT,CASSESANSGNTIYF
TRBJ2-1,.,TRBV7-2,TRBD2,TGTGCCAGCAGCTTAGTAGGCGGGAGGACCAACAATGAGCAGTTCTTC,CASSLVGGRTNNEQFF
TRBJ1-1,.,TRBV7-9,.,TGTGCCAGCAGCTTAGTGGGGGCGGTGAACACTGAAGCTTTCTTT,CASSLVGAVNTEAFF
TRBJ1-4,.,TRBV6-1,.,TGTCGCGCGGCCAGGAATCCCCCAGCTAATGAAAAACTGTTTTTT,CRAARNPPANEKLFF
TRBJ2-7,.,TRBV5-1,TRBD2,TGCGCCAGCAGCTTAATAACTAGCGGGAGGACCTACGAGCAGTACTTC,CASSLITSGRTYEQYF
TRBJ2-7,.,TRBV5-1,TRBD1,TGCGCCAGCAGCCCCTGGACAGGGAGCTCCTACGAGCAGTACTTC,CASSPWTGSSYEQYF